These T cell receptor beta chains were read from a single sample in a study of shared clonotypes between healthy human individuals. TCRdb's table, derived via immunoSEQ multiplex PCR, lists solely in-frame clones and lacks some. This repertoire shows around 2.5 million clones, roughly 93% found once; its top ten account for approximately 0.37%. The sample consisted of naive CD4+ T cells from PBMCs. All receptors derive from a man aged 18-30 years in good health. Some clones in this sample may be carry-over from other donors' samples. The CDR3 runs from the conserved cysteine through the conserved F or W. D genes are given only for firm matches.

>.|TRBV2
CASSAEGNYGYTF
>TRBD2|TRBV6-5
CASSYAGVGEQYF
>.|TRBV7-9
CASSLVGYYGYTF
>.|TRBV11-2
CASSFSGGAGTEAFF
>.|TRBV7-8
CASSFEVRGAGGEKLFF
>.|TRBV28
CATNEGVTGANVLTF
>TRBD1|TRBV7-9
CASSTGDRQAFF
>.|TRBV27
CASSLRGGGTEAFF
>.|TRBV28
CASTDRSHSPLHF
>.|TRBV6-6
CASSYPGQNTGELFF
>.|TRBV5-1
CASSSTLATNEKLFF
>.|TRBV10-3
CAISPLQTGELFF
>.|TRBV5-1
CASSATKRLTYEQYF
>.|TRBV6-5
CASSSWTYTEAFF
>.|TRBV15
CATSLRTDYNEQFF
>.|TRBV2
CASSGATVSYNQPQHF
>.|TRBV2
CASSDAGGDTQYF
>.|TRBV2
CASSESRGGNQPQHF
>.|TRBV7-3
CASSLVPSTDTQYF
>TRBD1|TRBV5-5
CASSLVLRQGQKGDEKLFF
>.|TRBV6-5
CASSYSSSGLDNEQFF
>TRBD2|TRBV29-1
CSVALRLAGGPGSYNEQFF
>TRBD2|TRBV5-1
CASSLVGLAGGGETQYF
>.|TRBV7-2
CASSLGSLIQETQYF
>TRBD2|TRBV29-1
CSVGGDPSYNEQFF
>.|TRBV28
CASSLIGSWNEQFF
>.|TRBV2
CASRVNQNTEAFF
>.|TRBV6-4
CASSSLWGYRRVPYEQYF
>.|TRBV2
CASNQVYNEQFF
>TRBD2|TRBV30
CAWSVGLAGKVEQFF
>TRBD1|TRBV28
CASRRAGGWGEQYF
>.|TRBV9
CASSTRTVTGELFF
>.|TRBV18
CASSATREFGYTF
>.|TRBV7-9
CASSQSHNEQFF
>TRBD2|TRBV30
CAWSVLTGGDEFF
>.|TRBV5-1
CASSPVSVGETQYF
>.|TRBV11-2
CASSLDRGPQDTQYF
>TRBD2|TRBV5-4
CASSRTSGSFYEQYF
>.|TRBV4-1
CASSHLGASLNEKLFF
>.|TRBV7-2
CASSLQVVGHSYNEQFF
>.|TRBV5-1
CASSLGVNLSEKLFF
>.|TRBV7-9
CASSLVGDTQYF